This T cell receptor (beta chain) emerged from a study of T cell changes during pregnancy in multiple sclerosis. V lost 4 bases to trimming and J lost 6 bases; unmatched junction nucleotides: 3. The germline gives CDR1 SGHNT, CDR2 YYREEE (reference sequence). The CDR3 spans 13 residues. Measured with immunoSEQ multiplex PCR; TCRdb has only the in-frame clones, and not every one. The data hold about 45,000 clones, with around nine tenths observed a single time. This TCR was recovered from a female donor with multiple sclerosis, enrolled in a pregnancy study. The source was peripheral blood, collected in the first trimester of pregnancy. V gene TRBV5-4 combines with J gene TRBJ2-3; the match to TRBD1 covers 9 bases. This CDR3 reads CASSADRGDTQYF. The CDR3 DNA is TGTGCCAGCAGCGCGGACAGGGGCGATACGCAGTATTTT.